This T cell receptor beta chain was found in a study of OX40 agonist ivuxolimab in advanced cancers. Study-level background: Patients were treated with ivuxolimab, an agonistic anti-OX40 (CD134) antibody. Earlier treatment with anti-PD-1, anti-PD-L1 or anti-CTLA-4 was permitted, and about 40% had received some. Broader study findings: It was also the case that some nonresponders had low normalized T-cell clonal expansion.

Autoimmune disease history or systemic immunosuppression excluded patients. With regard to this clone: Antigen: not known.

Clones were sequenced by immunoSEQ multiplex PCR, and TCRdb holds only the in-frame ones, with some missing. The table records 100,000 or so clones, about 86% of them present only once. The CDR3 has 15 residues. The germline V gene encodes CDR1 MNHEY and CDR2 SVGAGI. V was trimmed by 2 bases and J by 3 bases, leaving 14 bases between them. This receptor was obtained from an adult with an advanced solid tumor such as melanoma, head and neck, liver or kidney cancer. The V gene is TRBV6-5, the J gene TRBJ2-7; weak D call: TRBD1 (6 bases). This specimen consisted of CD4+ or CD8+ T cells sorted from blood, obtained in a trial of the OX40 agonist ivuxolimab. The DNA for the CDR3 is TGTGCCAGCAGTTACGCACAGGGTCTGAACTACGAGCAGTACTTC. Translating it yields CASSYAQGLNYEQYF.